One sample yielded the 18 T cell receptor beta chains listed below, sequenced in a study of blood T cell repertoires in COVID-19. Assay: immunoSEQ multiplex PCR; the TCRdb copy retains only in-frame clones and omits some. The sample lists some 120,000 clones, roughly 90% occurring once. What was sequenced was peripheral blood. The origin of the receptors is a man aged 45-65 years with active COVID-19.

This sequence joins TRBV4-1 and TRBJ2-3; 10 nucleotides match TRBD2. The trim removed 2 bases at V and 4 bases at J, leaving 12 bases unmatched. Germline V gene lookup returns CDR1 MGHRA and CDR2 YSYEKL. CDR3 length: 18 residues. The CDR3 DNA reads TGCGCCAGCAGCCAACCGGGGGCTTCGCTAGCGGGAGCAGATACGCAGTATTTT. Its translation is CASSQPGASLAGADTQYF.

The chain is built from TRBV28 and TRBJ2-3, with TRBD2 identical over 13 bases. Germline V gene data show CDR1 as MDHEN and CDR2 as SYDVKM. With V trimmed by 2 bases and J by 4 bases, 3 bases remained unmatched. The CDR3 totals 16 residues. This chain's CDR3 is CASSLGTSGTADTQYF. CDR3 DNA: TGTGCCAGCAGTTTAGGGACTAGCGGGACAGCAGATACGCAGTATTTT.

The chain has TRBV9 and TRBJ1-6; TRBD1 is a possible D gene (5 bases). The CDR3 runs to 16 residues. Trimming took off 4 bases at V and 5 bases at J, with 16 bases between the two ends. Germline assignment: CDR1 SGDLS and CDR2 YYNGEE. The DNA for the CDR3 is TGTGCCAGCAGCCTCCGAGCTGGGGCAGATAATTCACCCCTCCACTTT. As protein: CASSLRAGADNSPLHF. Combining the CDR3 with reference TRBV9 and TRBJ1-6 gives the whole variable domain DSGVTQTPKHLITATGQRVTLRCSPRSGDLSVYWYQQSLDQGLQFLIQYYNGEERAKGNILERFSAQQFPDLHSELNLSSLELGDSALYFCASSLRAGADNSPLHFGNGTRLTVT.

This chain links TRBV15 with TRBJ2-1, with 13 nucleotides matching TRBD2. The germline V gene has CDR1 LNHNV and CDR2 YYDKDF (reference sequence). The CDR3 runs to 19 residues. V shed 0 bases and J 7 bases; nucleotides not matched to a gene: 12. CDR3 residues: CATSRDRLAGGHRMNEQFF. The CDR3 nucleotides read TGTGCCACCAGCAGAGATAGACTAGCGGGAGGTCATCGAATGAATGAGCAGTTCTTC.

This clone came up once. The rearrangement links TRBV4-1 to TRBJ2-3, with 10 bases identical to TRBD2. The trim removed 5 bases at V and 0 bases at J, leaving 5 bases unmatched. Per the germline V gene, CDR1 is MGHRA and CDR2 is YSYEKL. The CDR3 consists of 16 residues. The CDR3 is CASSSSGGASTDTQYF. The CDR3 coding sequence is TGCGCCAGCAGCTCGAGCGGGGGGGCTAGCACAGATACGCAGTATTTT.

CDR3 residues: CASSELGLAGGRADTQYF. The DNA for the CDR3 is TGTGCCAGCAGTGAATTGGGACTAGCGGGAGGGCGCGCAGATACGCAGTATTTT. V usage is TRBV2 and J usage is TRBJ2-3; 16 bases match TRBD2. The CDR3 is made up of 18 amino acids. With V trimmed by 2 bases and J by 4 bases, 6 bases remained unmatched. Germline-derived CDR1 and CDR2 are SNHLY and FYNNEI.

In this sample, this clone turned up many times. The V and J genes are TRBV29-1 and TRBJ2-2; possible D gene TRBD2, 5 bases. The V end lost 4 bases, the J end lost 5 bases, and 11 bases lay between the germline ends. CDR3 length equals 13 residues. CDR1 is SQVTM and CDR2 is ANQGSEA in the germline V gene. CDR3 protein: CSVVPGFTGELFF. The CDR3, as DNA: TGCAGCGTTGTTCCGGGGTTTACCGGGGAGCTGTTTTTT.

This chain links TRBV7-9 with TRBJ2-1; D gene uncertain. The CDR3 has 17 amino acids. CDR1 is SEHNR, CDR2 FQNEAQ, per germline (reference sequence). Trimming stripped 5 bases from V and 0 bases from J, with 17 bases between. The CDR3 nucleotides read TGTGCCAGCAGCGGCGTACGAGGCCCGGGCTCCTACAATGAGCAGTTCTTC. It yields the protein CASSGVRGPGSYNEQFF. Combining the CDR3 with reference TRBV7-9 and TRBJ2-1 gives the whole variable domain DTGVSQNPRHKITKRGQNVTFRCDPISEHNRLYWYRQTLGQGPEFLTYFQNEAQLEKSRLLSDRFSAERPKGSFSTLEIQRTEQGDSAMYLCASSGVRGPGSYNEQFFGPGTRLTVL.

The chain couples TRBV6-5 to TRBJ2-4, with D maybe TRBD2 (6 bases). V lost 9 bases, J lost 0 bases, and 9 bases lay in between. Germline CDR1 is MNHEY and CDR2 is SVGAGI. CDR3 length equals 13 residues. The DNA for the CDR3 is TGTGCCAGTGTGGGACTAGCCAAAAACATTCAGTACTTC. The encoded protein is CASVGLAKNIQYF.

V and J are TRBV6-5 and TRBJ2-7; 12 bases match TRBD1. Germline V gene sequence: CDR1 MNHEY, CDR2 SVGAGI. Trimming took 8 bases from V and 7 from J; bases not matched to a gene: 6. CDR3 length: 13 amino acids. CDR3 amino acids: CASWGQGAWEQYF. The CDR3 nucleotides are TGTGCCAGCTGGGGACAGGGGGCGTGGGAGCAGTACTTC.

J is TRBJ1-4 and V is TRBV9; D remains unclear. The CDR3 totals 18 residues. V lost 4 bases to trimming and J lost 4 bases, with 23 bases between them. Germline lookup yields CDR1 SGDLS and CDR2 YYNGEE. CDR3: CASSRGGLGPLNNEKLFF. The DNA of the CDR3 is TGTGCCAGCAGCCGGGGAGGGCTCGGACCTCTCAATAATGAAAAACTGTTTTTT.

The table lists this clone with a count of one. The V and J genes are TRBV9 and TRBJ1-5; the D gene is possibly TRBD1 (6 bases). There are 13 residues in the CDR3. Between the trimmed V and J ends, which lost 0 bases and 9 bases, there was a span of 10 bases. The germline gives CDR1 SGDLS, CDR2 YYNGEE. Here the CDR3 DNA reads TGTGCCAGCAGCGTAGCTCTACAGGGGCCCCAGCATTTT. Encoded protein: CASSVALQGPQHF.

The sample holds one count of this clone. The gene calls are TRBV6-2 or TRBV6-3 and TRBJ1-1; D may be TRBD1 (6 bases). V gave up 5 bases and J gave up 7 bases, with 20 bases separating them. The CDR3 is 15 amino acids. The germline V gene encodes CDR1 MNHEY and CDR2 SVGEGT. CDR3 sequence: CASSRPLGATLEAFF. The CDR3 DNA follows: TGTGCCAGCAGTCGACCCTTGGGGGCGACACTTGAAGCTTTCTTT.

This clone was detected a few times. The chain combines TRBV5-4 with TRBJ2-5; D is unresolved. V was clipped by 0 bases and J by 1 base, with 16 bases between them. The CDR3 runs to 17 residues. Germline CDR1 and CDR2: SGHNT and YYREEE (reference sequence). CDR3 DNA sequence: TGTGCCAGCAGCTTGGACCCCCCTTCTTTAGCCCAAGAGACCCAGTACTTC. It yields the protein CASSLDPPSLAQETQYF.

The chain couples TRBV24-1 to TRBJ1-6; D is ambiguous. CDR1 and CDR2 from the germline V gene are KGHDR and SFDVKD. V dropped 10 bases and J dropped 10 bases, with 7 bases sitting between them. The CDR3 totals 10 residues. DNA of the CDR3: TGTGCCACAAGACACTCACCCCTCCACTTT. This codes for CATRHSPLHF.

V and J are TRBV19 and TRBJ1-2; the D is unclear. Germline loops: CDR1 LNHDA, CDR2 SQIVND (reference sequence). The CDR3 has 15 amino acids. V was clipped by 8 bases and J by 0 bases, with 16 bases between them. The CDR3 DNA is TGTGCCAGTGCGAGGCCCACCGGGGCTAACTATGGCTACACCTTC. It specifies CASARPTGANYGYTF. Combining the CDR3 with reference TRBV19 and TRBJ1-2 gives the whole variable domain DGGITQSPKYLFRKEGQNVTLSCEQNLNHDAMYWYRQDPGQGLRLIYYSQIVNDFQKGDIAEGYSVSREKKESFPLTVTSAQKNPTAFYLCASARPTGANYGYTFGSGTRLTVV.

The V and J genes are TRBV30 and TRBJ2-5; the D is unclear. Germline V gives CDR1 GTSNPN, CDR2 SVGIG (reference sequence). This CDR3 comprises 13 residues. The V gene lost 2 bases and the J gene lost 1 base, with 8 bases spanning the gap. The CDR3 nucleotides read TGTGCCTGGAGTCCTACGGTCCAAGAGACCCAGTACTTC. Amino acids: CAWSPTVQETQYF.

The chain is built from TRBV15 and TRBJ2-2; tentative D call: TRBD1 (5 bases). The CDR3 is made up of 15 amino acids. Germline V gene lookup returns CDR1 LNHNV and CDR2 YYDKDF (reference sequence). V lost 0 bases to trimming and J lost 6 bases, with 11 bases between them. The CDR3 region is CATSRDKGWAGELFF. The DNA of the CDR3 is TGTGCCACCAGCAGAGATAAGGGGTGGGCCGGGGAGCTGTTTTTT.